This note documents a single T cell receptor beta chain sequence. What it binds is not known. Measured with immunoSEQ multiplex PCR; TCRdb has only the in-frame clones, and not every one. This repertoire shows roughly 380,000 clones, roughly 85% found once; its top ten account for less than 4%. CDR3 length: 16 amino acids. Trimming shortened V by 5 bases and J by 0 bases, and 15 bases separated the two germline ends. Germline-derived CDR1 and CDR2 are SGHAT and FQNNGV. The data originate from a study of Ad26.COV2.S vaccination and SARS-CoV-2 variants. Study summary: In the study, Ad26.COV2.S was injected intramuscularly once, or twice 56 days apart. Whole-study results and caveats: People who got the vaccine had more spike-specific TCR breadth than people who got placebo.

The treatment denotes: approximately 18 received Ad26.COV2.S at low or high dose, single or two shots; roughly 5 received placebo; per-sample allocation not given. Material that was analyzed had been drawn on day 63 after the first vaccine or placebo injection. The source is a person between 18 and 60 years old who received the Ad26.COV2.S COVID-19 vaccine or a placebo. Sequencing was performed on peripheral blood, taken in a trial of Ad26.COV2.S vaccine versus placebo. The V gene is TRBV11-2, the J gene TRBJ2-3; a possible D gene is TRBD2 (5 bases). The CDR3, as DNA: TGTGCCAGCAGCAGGACTCCACCTCCTAGCACAGATACGCAGTATTTT. The encoded protein is CASSRTPPPSTDTQYF.